This section outlines one T cell receptor (beta chain) sequence together with its context. The data belong to a study of blood T cell repertoires in COVID-19. In the study overall: Samples representing acute and convalescent COVID-19 were sourced from the United States, Italy and Spain. PBMCs, B-cell-depleted T cells, or T cells provided the cDNA or gDNA that made up the material.

In the original processing: By means of reference gene primer amplification, nucleated cell counts were estimated. The table came from immunoSEQ multiplex PCR; TCRdb's copy has only in-frame clones and leaves some out. V, J and clone size reflect that table, while D and trimming were determined from the DNA. The data contain about 300,000 clones, more than 70% of them singletons. V was pared by 2 bases and J by 2 bases, with 10 bases of the junction left unmatched. The CDR3 is made up of 17 amino acids. Germline V gene data show CDR1 as GTSNPN and CDR2 as SVGIG (reference sequence). This sequence originates from a woman aged 50 to 65 with acute or convalescent COVID-19. This chain uses TRBV30 with TRBJ2-2, with 8 bases identical to TRBD1. The material sequenced was peripheral blood. CDR3 amino acids: CAWSLRTGTGNTGELFF. In DNA, the CDR3 is TGTGCCTGGAGTTTAAGGACCGGGACAGGAAACACCGGGGAGCTGTTTTTT.